The 6 T cell receptor beta chains given below trace back to one sample, sequenced in a study of metastatic and nonmetastatic thyroid tumors. TCRdb re-processed the PCR reads through MiXCR. The sample has some 16,000 clones, about 24% seen once. Patients underwent thyroid surgery, and none had received any treatment before it. Sequencing used tumor tissue. These receptors came from a male donor with papillary thyroid cancer or a benign thyroid nodule (not recorded which). Some clones in this sample may be carry-over from other donors' samples.

This clone showed up many times. V usage is TRBV6-4 and J usage is TRBJ2-1; D is possibly TRBD1 (6 bases). CDR1 and CDR2 (germline): MRHNA, SNTAGT. This CDR3 contains 16 residues. V gave up 0 bases and J gave up 0 bases, with 9 bases separating them. This chain's CDR3 is CASSDSGASSYNEQFF. CDR3 in DNA: TGTGCCAGCAGTGACTCGGGGGCCAGCTCCTACAATGAGCAGTTCTTC.

This clone occurred many times. The same CDR3 is also encoded by other DNA sequences in this sample. The gene calls are TRBV6-1 and TRBJ1-2; possible D gene TRBD1, 5 bases. CDR3 length equals 13 residues. The V gene's germline CDR1 is MNHNS and CDR2 SASEGT. V shed 8 bases and J shed 0 bases, with 10 bases lying between them. CDR3 nucleotides: TGTGCCAGCGGACCGGGACCTAACTATGGCTACACCTTC. Translation: CASGPGPNYGYTF.

This clone was seen only a few times. V gene TRBV28 combines with J gene TRBJ2-7; D unresolved. CDR3 size: 12 residues. V lost 7 bases and J 4 bases, leaving 11 bases between the germline ends. Germline CDR1 is MDHEN and CDR2 is SYDVKM. The CDR3 DNA is TGTGCCAGCAACGTGATCCCTTACGAGCAGTACTTC. It encodes CASNVIPYEQYF.

Comment on this clone: This may come from a read error, since a much larger clone is one base off. Other DNA sequences in the sample encode the same CDR3. V usage is TRBV18 and J usage is TRBJ2-5; D may be TRBD1 or TRBD2 (6 bases each). Per the germline V gene, CDR1 is KGHSH and CDR2 is LQKENI. The CDR3 runs 15 residues. Trimming pared 1 base from V and 0 bases from J, leaving 9 bases between. This CDR3 reads CASSPRGTNQETQYF. CDR3 nucleotides: TGTGCCAGCTCACCACGCGGGACAAACCAAGAGACCCAGTACTTC.

This clone is medium-sized in the sample. The V and J genes are TRBV6-1 and TRBJ2-7; unclear D gene. V lost 5 bases, J lost 0 bases, and 8 bases lay in between. Germline loops: CDR1 MNHNS, CDR2 SASEGT. This CDR3 region has 13 residues. CDR3 protein: CASSSPDSYEQYF. Here the CDR3 DNA reads TGTGCCAGCAGTTCCCCAGACTCCTACGAGCAGTACTTC.

This chain connects TRBV9 to TRBJ2-5, with 11 bases matching TRBD2. The germline CDR1 and CDR2 sequences are SGDLS and YYNGEE. This CDR3 region has 16 residues. Trimming took 1 base from V and 7 from J; bases not matched to a gene: 9. CDR3 bases: TGTGCCAGCAGCGTATCCTCTAGCGGGGGGACGGGGACCCAGTACTTC. It yields the protein CASSVSSSGGTGTQYF.